The text below deals with one TCR beta chain. V was trimmed by 5 bases and J by 3 bases, leaving 13 bases between them. The CDR3 totals 14 residues. CDR1 is LGHNA and CDR2 is YNFKEQ in the germline V gene. This entry comes from a study of blood T cell repertoires in COVID-19. Study overall: There were acute and convalescent COVID-19 samples, and they came from the United States, Italy and Spain. Nucleic acid was either cDNA or gDNA, and it came from T cells, B-cell-depleted T cells, or PBMCs.

Original data processing: Researchers report that nucleated cell counts were estimated from reference gene primer amplification. Produced via immunoSEQ multiplex PCR; TCRdb's table is partial and in-frame only. For V, J and clone size, that table is used; D and trimming come from the DNA. The table lists just over 35,000 clones, around four fifths of them singletons. This TCR was sampled from a human donor in a cohort sampled during active or convalescent COVID-19. The donor label of this sample is uncertain. The genes are TRBV4-2 and TRBJ1-2, with D perhaps matching TRBD1 (5 bases). Sequencing was carried out using peripheral blood. The CDR3 protein is CASSDVGGDYGYTF. The CDR3 DNA reads TGTGCCAGCAGCGACGTTGGGGGGGACTATGGCTACACCTTC.